A selection of T cell receptor beta chains follows, all from one sample in a study of CD8+CD57+ T cells in acquired aplastic anemia. TCRdb itself ran the reads through MiXCR, one entry per CDR3 protein. The data contain 400,000 to 600,000 distinct CDR3 sequences, about a third of them singletons. The specimen was sorted CD4+, CD8+, or CD8+CD57+ T cells (not recorded which) from PBMCs. The receptors derive from a human donor with aplastic anemia. Both conserved end residues are part of each CDR3. The order of the fields is V gene, clone size, D gene, J gene, CDR3 protein, CDR3 DNA. A D gene is named only where the DNA matches it firmly. Clone size appears in some rows only: once, few, many, or a class for an expanded clone.

>TRBV7-2|.|TRBD2|TRBJ2-7
CASGVAGGGNYEQYF
TGTGCCAGCGGAGTAGCGGGAGGCGGAAACTACGAGCAGTACTTC
>TRBV7-6|many|TRBD2|TRBJ2-5
CASSQQAGLAEETQYF
TGTGCCAGCAGCCAGCAGGCGGGACTAGCTGAAGAGACCCAGTACTTC
>TRBV7-2|few|.|TRBJ1-1
CASSLDPANTEAFF
TGTGCCAGCAGCTTAGATCCGGCGAACACTGAAGCTTTCTTT
>TRBV5-1|.|.|TRBJ1-2
CASSLGTGGQIYGYTF
TGCGCCAGCAGCTTGGGAACGGGAGGACAGATCTATGGCTACACCTTC
>TRBV2|.|TRBD1|TRBJ2-3
CASTSRTGGSGTDTQYF
TGTGCCAGCACCAGCCGGACAGGGGGCTCAGGCACAGATACGCAGTATTTT
>TRBV2|.|TRBD2|TRBJ2-5
CASSSRTSPTQYF
TGTGCCAGCAGTTCACGGACTAGCCCGACCCAGTACTTC
>TRBV2|.|.|TRBJ2-3
CASEQGADTDTQYF
TGTGCCAGCGAGCAAGGGGCTGACACAGATACGCAGTATTTT
>TRBV10-1|.|TRBD1|TRBJ2-7
CASGQGQSSYEQYF
TGCGCCAGCGGACAGGGACAGAGCTCCTACGAGCAGTACTTC
>TRBV2|.|.|TRBJ2-7
CASSVSVAVHEQYF
TGTGCCAGCAGTGTGAGCGTCGCCGTCCACGAGCAGTACTTC
>TRBV2|many|.|TRBJ1-1
CASSERTSGTNEAFF
TGTGCCAGCAGTGAAAGGACGAGCGGAACTAATGAAGCTTTCTTT
>TRBV10-3|many|.|TRBJ2-2
CAISGPGSTGELFF
TGTGCCATCAGTGGGCCGGGTTCAACGGGGGAGCTGTTTTTT